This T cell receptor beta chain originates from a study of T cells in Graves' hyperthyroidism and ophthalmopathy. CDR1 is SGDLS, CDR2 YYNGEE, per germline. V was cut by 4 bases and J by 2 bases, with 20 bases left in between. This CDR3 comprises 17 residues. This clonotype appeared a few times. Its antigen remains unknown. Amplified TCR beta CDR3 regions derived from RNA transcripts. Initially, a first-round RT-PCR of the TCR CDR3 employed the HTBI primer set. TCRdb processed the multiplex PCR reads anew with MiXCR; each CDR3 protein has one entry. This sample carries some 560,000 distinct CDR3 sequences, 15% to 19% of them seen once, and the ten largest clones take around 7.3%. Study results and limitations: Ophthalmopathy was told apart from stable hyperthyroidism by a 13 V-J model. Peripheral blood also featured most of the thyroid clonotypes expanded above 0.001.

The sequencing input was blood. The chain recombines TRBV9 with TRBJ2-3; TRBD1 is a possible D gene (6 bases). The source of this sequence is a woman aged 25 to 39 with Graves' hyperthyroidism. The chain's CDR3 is CASSRTFRTDHTDTQYF. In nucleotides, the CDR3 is TGTGCCAGCAGCAGGACTTTTAGGACAGATCACACAGATACGCAGTATTTT.